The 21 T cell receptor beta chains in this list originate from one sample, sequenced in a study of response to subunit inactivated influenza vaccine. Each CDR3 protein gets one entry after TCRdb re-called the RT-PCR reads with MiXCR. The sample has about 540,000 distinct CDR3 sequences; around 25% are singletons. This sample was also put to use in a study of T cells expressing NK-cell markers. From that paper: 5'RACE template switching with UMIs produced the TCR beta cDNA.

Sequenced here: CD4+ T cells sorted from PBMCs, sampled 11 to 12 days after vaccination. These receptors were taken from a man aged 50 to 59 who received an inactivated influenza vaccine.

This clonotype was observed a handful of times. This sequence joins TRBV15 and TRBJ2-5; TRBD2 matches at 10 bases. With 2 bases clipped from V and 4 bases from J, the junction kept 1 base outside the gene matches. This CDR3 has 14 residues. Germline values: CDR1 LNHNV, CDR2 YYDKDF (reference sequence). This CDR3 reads CATSRLAGVETQYF. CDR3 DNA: TGTGCCACCAGCAGACTAGCGGGAGTAGAGACCCAGTACTTC.

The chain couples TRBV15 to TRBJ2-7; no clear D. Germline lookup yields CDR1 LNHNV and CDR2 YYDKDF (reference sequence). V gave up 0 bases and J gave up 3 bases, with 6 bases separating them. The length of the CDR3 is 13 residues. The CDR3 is CATSRDHRYEQYF. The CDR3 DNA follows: TGTGCCACCAGCAGAGATCACCGCTACGAGCAGTACTTC.

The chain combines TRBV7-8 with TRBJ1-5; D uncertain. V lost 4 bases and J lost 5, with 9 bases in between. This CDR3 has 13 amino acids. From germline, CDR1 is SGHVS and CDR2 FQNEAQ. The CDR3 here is CASSSNRDQPQHF. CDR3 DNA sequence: TGTGCCAGCAGCTCCAACAGAGATCAGCCCCAGCATTTT.

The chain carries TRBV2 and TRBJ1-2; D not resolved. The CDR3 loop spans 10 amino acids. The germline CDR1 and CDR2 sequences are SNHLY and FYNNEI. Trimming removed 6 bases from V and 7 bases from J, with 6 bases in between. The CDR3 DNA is TGTGCCAGCAGGGAGGTTGGCTACACCTTC. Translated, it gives CASREVGYTF.

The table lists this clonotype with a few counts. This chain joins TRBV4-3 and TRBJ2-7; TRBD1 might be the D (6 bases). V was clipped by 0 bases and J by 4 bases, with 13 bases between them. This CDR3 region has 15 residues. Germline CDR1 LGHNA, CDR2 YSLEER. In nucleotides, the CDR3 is TGCGCCAGCAGCCAAGATACCAGGGGCCTATACGAGCAGTACTTC. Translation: CASSQDTRGLYEQYF.

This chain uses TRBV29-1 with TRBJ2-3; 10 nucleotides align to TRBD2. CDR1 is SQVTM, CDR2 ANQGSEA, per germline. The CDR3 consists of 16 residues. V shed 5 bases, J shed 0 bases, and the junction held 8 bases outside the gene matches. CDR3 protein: CSVSSGGAGSTDTQYF. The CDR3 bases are TGCAGCGTTTCGAGCGGGGGGGCCGGTAGCACAGATACGCAGTATTTT.

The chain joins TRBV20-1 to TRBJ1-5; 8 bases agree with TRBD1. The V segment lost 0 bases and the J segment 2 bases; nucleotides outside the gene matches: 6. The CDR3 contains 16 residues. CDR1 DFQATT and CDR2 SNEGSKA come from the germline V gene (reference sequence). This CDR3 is CSARDGQGAGNQPQHF. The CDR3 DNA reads TGCAGTGCTAGAGATGGGCAGGGGGCCGGCAATCAGCCCCAGCATTTT.

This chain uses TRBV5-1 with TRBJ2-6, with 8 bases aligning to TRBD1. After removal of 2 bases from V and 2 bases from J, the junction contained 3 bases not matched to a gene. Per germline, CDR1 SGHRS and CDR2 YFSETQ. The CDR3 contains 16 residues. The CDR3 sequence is CASSFGQGTGANVLTF. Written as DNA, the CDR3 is TGCGCCAGCAGCTTCGGACAGGGCACTGGGGCCAACGTCCTGACTTTC.

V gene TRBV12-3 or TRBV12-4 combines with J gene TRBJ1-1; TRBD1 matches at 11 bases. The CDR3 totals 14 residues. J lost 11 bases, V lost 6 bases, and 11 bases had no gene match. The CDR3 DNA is TGTGCCAGCAGCCCCACCGGGACAGGGGGAGGGGCTTTCTTT. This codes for CASSPTGTGGGAFF.

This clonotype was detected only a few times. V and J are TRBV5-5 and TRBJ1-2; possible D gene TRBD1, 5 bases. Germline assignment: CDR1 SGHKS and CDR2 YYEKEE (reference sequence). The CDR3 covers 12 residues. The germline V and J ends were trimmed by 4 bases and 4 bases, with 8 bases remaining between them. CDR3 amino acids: CASSRDAYGYTF. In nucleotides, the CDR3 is TGTGCCAGCAGCAGGGACGCCTATGGCTACACCTTC.

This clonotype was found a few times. CDR3 sequence: CASSGINEKLFF. The DNA of the CDR3 is TGCGCCAGCAGCGGGATTAATGAAAAACTGTTTTTT. The gene calls are TRBV4-3 and TRBJ1-4, with unresolved D. Per the germline V gene, CDR1 is LGHNA and CDR2 is YSLEER. V was trimmed by 5 bases and J by 4 bases, leaving 5 bases between them. The CDR3 length is 12 residues.

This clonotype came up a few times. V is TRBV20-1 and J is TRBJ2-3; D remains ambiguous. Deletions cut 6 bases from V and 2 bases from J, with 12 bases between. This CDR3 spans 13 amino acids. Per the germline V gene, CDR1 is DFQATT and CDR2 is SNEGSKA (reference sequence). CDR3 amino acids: CSASFSDTDTQYF. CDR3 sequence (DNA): TGCAGTGCCTCGTTCTCGGACACAGATACGCAGTATTTT.

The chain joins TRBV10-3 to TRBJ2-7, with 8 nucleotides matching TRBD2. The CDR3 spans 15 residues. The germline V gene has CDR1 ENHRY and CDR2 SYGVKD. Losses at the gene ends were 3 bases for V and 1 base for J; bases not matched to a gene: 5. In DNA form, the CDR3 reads TGTGCCATCAGTGATAGCGGGGCCTTATCCTACGAGCAGTACTTC. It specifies CAISDSGALSYEQYF.

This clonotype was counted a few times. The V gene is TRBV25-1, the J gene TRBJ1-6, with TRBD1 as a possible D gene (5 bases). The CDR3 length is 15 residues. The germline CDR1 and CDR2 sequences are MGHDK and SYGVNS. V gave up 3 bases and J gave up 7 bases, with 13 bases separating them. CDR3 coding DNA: TGTGCCAGCAGTGAGGCTGGGGGGATGAATTCACCCCTCCACTTT. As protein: CASSEAGGMNSPLHF.

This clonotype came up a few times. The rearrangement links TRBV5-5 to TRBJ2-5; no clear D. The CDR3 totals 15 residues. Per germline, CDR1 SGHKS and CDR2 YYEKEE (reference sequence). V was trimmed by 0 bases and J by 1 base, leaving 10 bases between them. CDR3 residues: CASSLGRQAQETQYF. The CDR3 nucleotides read TGTGCCAGCAGCTTGGGTCGGCAAGCCCAAGAGACCCAGTACTTC. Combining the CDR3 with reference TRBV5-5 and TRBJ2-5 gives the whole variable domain DAGVTQSPTHLIKTRGQQVTLRCSPISGHKSVSWYQQVLGQGPQFIFQYYEKEERGRGNFPDRFSARQFPNYSSELNVNALLLGDSALYLCASSLGRQAQETQYFGPGTRLLVL.

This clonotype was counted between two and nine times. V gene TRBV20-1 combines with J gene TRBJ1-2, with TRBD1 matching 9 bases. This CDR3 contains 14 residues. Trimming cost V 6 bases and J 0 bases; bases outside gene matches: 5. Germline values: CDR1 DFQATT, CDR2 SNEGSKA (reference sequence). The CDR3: CSAERTGANYGYTF. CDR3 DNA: TGCAGTGCGGAGCGGACAGGGGCTAACTATGGCTACACCTTC.

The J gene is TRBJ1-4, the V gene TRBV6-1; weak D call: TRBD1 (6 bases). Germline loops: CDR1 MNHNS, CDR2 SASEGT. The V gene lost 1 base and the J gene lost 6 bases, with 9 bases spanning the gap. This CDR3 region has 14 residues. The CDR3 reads CASSEGTVDEKLFF. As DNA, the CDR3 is TGTGCCAGCAGTGAAGGGACAGTGGATGAAAAACTGTTTTTT.

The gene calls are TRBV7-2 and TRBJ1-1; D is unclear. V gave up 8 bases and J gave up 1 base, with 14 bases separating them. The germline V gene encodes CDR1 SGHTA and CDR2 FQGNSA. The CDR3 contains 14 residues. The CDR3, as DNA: TGTGCCAGCCACTCGGGCAGCCGGAACACTGAAGCTTTCTTT. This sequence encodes CASHSGSRNTEAFF.

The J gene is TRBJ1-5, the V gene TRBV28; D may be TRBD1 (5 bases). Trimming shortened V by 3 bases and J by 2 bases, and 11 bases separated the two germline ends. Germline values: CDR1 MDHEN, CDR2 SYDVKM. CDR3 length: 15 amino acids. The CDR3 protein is CASSFSGKGNQPQHF. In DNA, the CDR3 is TGTGCCAGCAGTTTTTCAGGGAAAGGCAATCAGCCCCAGCATTTT.

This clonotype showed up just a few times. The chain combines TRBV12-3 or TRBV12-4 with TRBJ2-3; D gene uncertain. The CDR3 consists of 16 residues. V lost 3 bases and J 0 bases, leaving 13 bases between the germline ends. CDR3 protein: CASSLGTGRSTDTQYF. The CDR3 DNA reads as TGTGCCAGCAGTTTGGGTACGGGCAGGAGCACAGATACGCAGTATTTT.

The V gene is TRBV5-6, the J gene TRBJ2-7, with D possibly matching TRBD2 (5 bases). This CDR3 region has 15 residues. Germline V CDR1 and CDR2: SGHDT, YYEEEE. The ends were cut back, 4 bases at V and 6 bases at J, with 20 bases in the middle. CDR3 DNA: TGTGCCAGCAGCCCTCCTCCTAGCATGGTCTCCGAGCAGTACTTC. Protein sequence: CASSPPPSMVSEQYF.